The 5 T cell receptor beta chains reported below all come from one sample, sequenced in a study of cytomegalovirus exposure and HLA in healthy donors. Researchers ran the PCR with 60 Vbeta and 13 Jbeta primers. TCRdb's copy holds only in-frame clones and misses some; the assay was immunoSEQ multiplex PCR. In all, the sample yields around 100,000 clones. Sequenced: PBMCs. The receptors shown here come from a middle-aged man in good health and CMV-seropositive.

The V and J genes are TRBV5-1 and TRBJ1-1; the D is unclear. With 6 bases removed from V and 0 bases from J, the gap between germline ends came to 15 bases. Germline CDR1 and CDR2: SGHRS and YFSETQ. The CDR3 runs 15 residues. The CDR3 protein is CASTTTGGLNTEAFF. The CDR3 coding sequence is TGCGCCAGCACCACAACGGGAGGATTGAACACTGAAGCTTTCTTT.

The rearrangement uses TRBV4-1 and TRBJ2-4; D is possibly TRBD1 (6 bases). Trimming shortened V by 2 bases and J by 5 bases, and 13 bases separated the two germline ends. The CDR3 loop spans 15 amino acids. Per germline, CDR1 MGHRA and CDR2 YSYEKL. The chain's CDR3 is CASSQTTGLENIQYF. In DNA, the CDR3 is TGCGCCAGCAGCCAAACCACAGGGTTGGAAAACATTCAGTACTTC.

V gene TRBV18 combines with J gene TRBJ2-7; 10 positions match TRBD1. J was trimmed by 6 bases and V by 3 bases; bases with no gene match: 11. Germline-derived CDR1 and CDR2 are KGHSH and LQKENI. This CDR3 region has 16 residues. The CDR3 nucleotides are TGTGCCAGCTCACCCCTAGGGACAGGGGTGGGCATCGAGCAGTACTTC. Translation gives CASSPLGTGVGIEQYF.

The V gene is TRBV27, the J gene TRBJ2-2, with D hard to call. This CDR3 has 13 amino acids. CDR1 MNHEY and CDR2 SMNVEV come from the germline V gene (reference sequence). V was pared by 2 bases and J by 5 bases, with 6 bases between. The CDR3 reads CASSLMETGELFF. The CDR3 nucleotides are TGTGCCAGCAGTTTAATGGAGACCGGGGAGCTGTTTTTT.

The rearrangement uses TRBV7-9 and TRBJ1-1; 7 bases are shared with TRBD1. V was clipped by 4 bases and J by 0 bases; unmatched bases: 5. Germline-derived CDR1 and CDR2 are SEHNR and FQNEAQ (reference sequence). This CDR3 has 15 amino acids. CDR3 in DNA: TGTGCCAGCAGCTGGCCGGACAGGCTGAACACTGAAGCTTTCTTT. It is translated as CASSWPDRLNTEAFF.